Listed here are 21 T cell receptor beta chains from one sample, sequenced in a study of radiotherapy plus CTLA-4 blockade in lung cancer. The protocol was immunoSEQ multiplex PCR, while the TCRdb copy is restricted to in-frame clones and leaves out a portion. The table includes about 62,000 clones, around 69% detected once. Material: peripheral blood, obtained from a patient treated with radiotherapy plus ipilimumab. These receptors were obtained from a human donor with non-small cell lung cancer who had a complete response to radiotherapy plus ipilimumab.

The rearrangement links TRBV18 to TRBJ1-1, with a possible D match to TRBD1 (6 bases). The germline gives CDR1 KGHSH, CDR2 LQKENI. V lost 4 bases to trimming and J lost 1 base, with 10 bases between them. This CDR3 contains 14 residues. The CDR3 DNA follows: TGTGCCAGCTCACAACAGGGTGAGAACACTGAAGCTTTCTTT. Its translation: CASSQQGENTEAFF.

This chain connects TRBV7-2 to TRBJ2-3, with 7 nucleotides matching TRBD1. Germline V CDR1 and CDR2: SGHTA, FQGNSA. The CDR3 contains 17 residues. The V gene end was trimmed by 1 base and the J gene end by 2 bases; junction bases not matched to a gene: 9. CDR3 in DNA: TGTGCCAGCAGCTTAGAGGCAGGGGGTCTAAACACAGATACGCAGTATTTT. The encoded protein is CASSLEAGGLNTDTQYF.

The chain joins TRBV14 to TRBJ1-6; possibly TRBD1 for D (5 bases). CDR3 length: 16 amino acids. Per the germline V gene, CDR1 is SGHDN and CDR2 is FVKESK. V lost 4 bases, J lost 11 bases, and 21 bases lay in between. CDR3 in amino acids: CASSRRSQGRGAPLHF. CDR3 DNA sequence: TGTGCCAGCAGCCGACGAAGTCAGGGCCGCGGTGCACCCCTCCACTTT.

The chain joins TRBV14 to TRBJ1-1; 10 bases fit TRBD1. CDR1 SGHDN and CDR2 FVKESK come from the germline V gene. This CDR3 spans 17 amino acids. Trimming cost V 5 bases and J 1 base; bases outside gene matches: 10. CDR3 DNA sequence: TGTGCCAGCAGCATGGGACAGGGGATGGGGCCGAACACTGAAGCTTTCTTT. It encodes CASSMGQGMGPNTEAFF. Drawing the rest from reference TRBV14 and TRBJ1-1, the complete variable domain is EAGVTQFPSHSVIEKGQTVTLRCDPISGHDNLYWYRRVMGKEIKFLLHFVKESKQDESGMPNNRFLAERTGGTYSTLKVQPAELEDSGVYFCASSMGQGMGPNTEAFFGQGTRLTVV.

The chain employs TRBV19 and TRBJ2-1, with 7 bases fitting TRBD2. V shed 6 bases and J 0 bases; nucleotides not matched to a gene: 11. From germline, CDR1 is LNHDA and CDR2 SQIVND (reference sequence). The length of the CDR3 is 17 residues. The CDR3 sequence: CASRLSAGVDSYNEQFF. The CDR3 nucleotides read TGTGCCAGTAGGCTGTCGGCGGGAGTGGACTCCTACAATGAGCAGTTCTTC.

This clone has a handful of counts. This rearrangement joins TRBV7-2 to TRBJ2-7; TRBD2 matches at 10 bases. V trimming: 5 bases; J trimming: 2 bases; junction bases outside the gene matches: 12. The germline V gene has CDR1 SGHTA and CDR2 FQGNSA. This CDR3 region has 17 residues. The CDR3 sequence: CASSPIAGGPSTYEQYF. CDR3 coding DNA: TGTGCCAGCAGCCCCATAGCGGGGGGCCCTTCCACCTACGAGCAGTACTTC.

The sample holds a few counts of this clone. V usage is TRBV7-9 and J usage is TRBJ2-7; 9 bases agree with TRBD1. Germline lookup yields CDR1 SEHNR and CDR2 FQNEAQ (reference sequence). The CDR3 length is 15 residues. V lost 4 bases to trimming and J lost 2 bases; unmatched junction nucleotides: 6. CDR3 coding DNA: TGTGCCAGCAGCTCACCGGGACAGGGTACCTACGAGCAGTACTTC. Its protein product is CASSSPGQGTYEQYF.

This clone has a handful of counts. The chain uses TRBV27 and TRBJ2-7, with a possible D match to TRBD1 (6 bases). The CDR3 sequence is 17 residues long. V dropped 6 bases and J dropped 2 bases, with 23 bases sitting between them. Germline CDR1 and CDR2: MNHEY and SMNVEV (reference sequence). The CDR3 spells CASSLLPGQRGTYEQYF. CDR3 nucleotide sequence: TGTGCCAGCAGCTTACTTCCGGGACAAAGAGGTACCTACGAGCAGTACTTC.

The chain has TRBV4-2 and TRBJ1-2, with D perhaps TRBD1 (5 bases). CDR1 is LGHNA, CDR2 YNFKEQ, per germline. This CDR3 contains 15 residues. The V gene lost 0 bases and the J gene lost 0 bases, with 8 bases spanning the gap. In nucleotides, the CDR3 is TGTGCCAGCAGCCAAGAGGAGGGGCCTAACTATGGCTACACCTTC. Protein: CASSQEEGPNYGYTF.

The rearrangement links TRBV19 to TRBJ1-2; 9 bases fit TRBD1. The CDR3 sequence is 16 residues long. Trimming removed 5 bases from V and 7 bases from J; junction bases left unmatched: 14. Germline assignment: CDR1 LNHDA and CDR2 SQIVND (reference sequence). The CDR3 protein is CASSSRTGQGRAGYTF. CDR3 DNA sequence: TGTGCCAGTAGTTCCCGGACGGGACAGGGAAGGGCTGGCTACACCTTC. Looking up the rest from reference TRBV19 and TRBJ1-2 gives the full variable domain: DGGITQSPKYLFRKEGQNVTLSCEQNLNHDAMYWYRQDPGQGLRLIYYSQIVNDFQKGDIAEGYSVSREKKESFPLTVTSAQKNPTAFYLCASSSRTGQGRAGYTFGSGTRLTVV.

In nucleotides, the CDR3 is TGCGCCAGCAGCCAAGAATCTGCAGGGCGGTATGGCTACACCTTC. Translated: CASSQESAGRYGYTF. This sequence joins TRBV4-3 and TRBJ1-2; maybe TRBD1 (5 bases). Trimming stripped 0 bases from V and 5 bases from J, with 13 bases between. The V gene's germline CDR1 is LGHNA and CDR2 YSLEER. This CDR3 has 15 amino acids.

The rearrangement joins TRBV4-3 to TRBJ2-7; 12 nucleotides agree with TRBD2. The CDR3 runs 15 residues. The ends lost 3 bases at V and 1 base at J; junction bases unmatched: 1. The V gene's germline CDR1 is LGHNA and CDR2 YSLEER. The CDR3 DNA is TGCGCCAGCAGCCAGCTAGCGGGGGGGTCCTACGAGCAGTACTTC. This codes for CASSQLAGGSYEQYF.

This clone was observed a few times. The genes are TRBV6-5 and TRBJ2-1; 9 nucleotides align to TRBD1. V was clipped by 0 bases and J by 2 bases; unmatched bases: 2. This CDR3 region has 16 residues. Germline V gives CDR1 MNHEY, CDR2 SVGAGI. The CDR3 DNA sequence: TGTGCCAGCAGTTACTCGTGGACAGGGGCCTACAATGAGCAGTTCTTC. Translating it yields CASSYSWTGAYNEQFF.

V and J are TRBV19 and TRBJ1-1; 7 bases align to TRBD1. The CDR3 sequence is 15 residues long. Trimming removed 5 bases from V and 8 bases from J; junction bases left unmatched: 14. Germline V gives CDR1 LNHDA, CDR2 SQIVND (reference sequence). The CDR3 is CASSDRQGWGPEAFF. The CDR3 DNA follows: TGTGCCAGTAGTGACAGACAGGGTTGGGGTCCCGAAGCTTTCTTT.

This clone was observed a single time. The chain recombines TRBV18 with TRBJ2-3, with D unclear. V gave up 5 bases and J gave up 4 bases, with 19 bases separating them. The CDR3 is 16 residues long. From germline, CDR1 is KGHSH and CDR2 LQKENI. CDR3 sequence reads: CASSFTLSLMADTQYF. In DNA, the CDR3 is TGTGCCAGCTCATTTACTCTAAGCCTGATGGCAGATACGCAGTATTTT. Combining the CDR3 with reference TRBV18 and TRBJ2-3 gives the whole variable domain NAGVMQNPRHLVRRRGQEARLRCSPMKGHSHVYWYRQLPEEGLKFMVYLQKENIIDESGMPKERFSAEFPKEGPSILRIQQVVRGDSAAYFCASSFTLSLMADTQYFGPGTRLTVL.

The rearrangement links TRBV2 to TRBJ2-1; D call uncertain. The V gene's germline CDR1 is SNHLY and CDR2 FYNNEI. The V end was cut by 4 bases, the J end by 8 bases, with 6 bases between. This CDR3 comprises 11 residues. CDR3 DNA sequence: TGTGCCAGCAGTGTGACTGATGAGCAGTTCTTC. This encodes CASSVTDEQFF.

V and J are TRBV6-6 and TRBJ2-7, with 11 bases lining up with TRBD2. V lost 6 bases to trimming and J lost 2 bases; unmatched junction nucleotides: 6. Germline loops: CDR1 MNHNY, CDR2 SVGAGI (reference sequence). The CDR3 extends over 15 amino acids. CDR3 nucleotide sequence: TGTGCCAGCAGCCTACTAGCGGGGGACCCCTACGAGCAGTACTTC. It encodes CASSLLAGDPYEQYF.

The CDR3 spells CATSRDGNYGYTF. In DNA form, the CDR3 reads TGTGCCACCAGCAGAGACGGGAACTATGGCTACACCTTC. The rearrangement joins TRBV15 to TRBJ1-2; D not certain. Trimming cost V 0 bases and J 2 bases, with 4 bases left between them. The CDR3 has 13 residues. CDR1 and CDR2 from the germline V gene are LNHNV and YYDKDF (reference sequence). Complete variable domain (other parts from reference TRBV15 and TRBJ1-2): DAMVIQNPRYQVTQFGKPVTLSCSQTLNHNVMYWYQQKSSQAPKLLFHYYDKDFNNEADTPDNFQSRRPNTSFCFLDIRSPGLGDTAMYLCATSRDGNYGYTFGSGTRLTVV.

The chain couples TRBV5-1 to TRBJ2-3; 12 bases fit TRBD2. V lost 1 base to trimming and J lost 5 bases; unmatched junction nucleotides: 8. This CDR3 is 17 amino acids long. Germline CDR1 and CDR2: SGHRS and YFSETQ. The CDR3 is CASSLPGLAGGGDTQYF. The DNA for the CDR3 is TGCGCCAGCAGCTTGCCGGGACTAGCGGGCGGAGGAGATACGCAGTATTTT.

The CDR3 loop is CSVDRTSGYNEQFF. CDR3 DNA: TGCAGCGTTGACAGGACTAGCGGCTACAATGAGCAGTTCTTC. V usage is TRBV29-1 and J usage is TRBJ2-1; 10 bases fit TRBD2. CDR1 is SQVTM, CDR2 ANQGSEA, per germline. This CDR3 has 14 amino acids. J lost 3 bases, V lost 3 bases, and 2 bases had no gene match.

The rearrangement links TRBV27 to TRBJ1-1, with D uncertain. The ends were cut back, 6 bases at V and 1 base at J, with 12 bases in the middle. The CDR3 length is 14 residues. The germline V gene has CDR1 MNHEY and CDR2 SMNVEV (reference sequence). This CDR3 is CASSSQEANTEAFF. The CDR3 nucleotides read TGTGCCAGCAGCTCTCAGGAAGCGAACACTGAAGCTTTCTTT.